The next 29 T cell receptor beta chains were all read from a single sample in a study of blood T cell repertoires in COVID-19. Profiling relied on immunoSEQ multiplex PCR, and the TCRdb table lists in-frame clones only, not all of them. Counted here are about 220,000 clones, 86% occurring once; the ten biggest clones make up over 3%. The sequenced sample consisted of PBMCs or T cells enriched from blood (not recorded which). Receptor source: a middle-aged woman with acute COVID-19.

The chain carries TRBV4-1 and TRBJ1-2; maybe TRBD1 (6 bases). This CDR3 has 18 residues. Germline CDR1 is MGHRA and CDR2 is YSYEKL. V was pared by 3 bases and J by 4 bases, with 24 bases between. In DNA, the CDR3 is TGCGCCAGCAGCCAGGACCAGGGGCAGGCCCAATCCTTCTATGGCTACACCTTC. Translation gives CASSQDQGQAQSFYGYTF.

The rearrangement uses TRBV27 and TRBJ1-5, with D unclear. This CDR3 has 14 residues. Germline V lookup: CDR1 MNHEY, CDR2 SMNVEV (reference sequence). V lost 6 bases to trimming and J lost 2 bases, with 11 bases between them. For the CDR3, the DNA is TGTGCCAGCAGGACAAACCAGCGCAATCAGCCCCAGCATTTT. This gives the protein CASRTNQRNQPQHF.

This clone was found a few times. This chain connects TRBV9 to TRBJ2-3; D not certain. The CDR3 runs to 14 residues. Germline loops: CDR1 SGDLS, CDR2 YYNGEE. V lost 1 base and J lost 0, with 6 bases in between. CDR3: CASSVHQSTDTQYF. The CDR3, as DNA: TGTGCCAGCAGCGTACATCAGAGCACAGATACGCAGTATTTT.

The chain combines TRBV29-1 with TRBJ1-1; 7 nucleotides align to TRBD1. The CDR3 consists of 15 residues. V lost 1 base to trimming and J lost 4 bases; unmatched junction nucleotides: 9. Germline V gene data show CDR1 as SQVTM and CDR2 as ANQGSEA. CDR3 nucleotide sequence: TGCAGCGTTGAAGGCCTACAGGGGAGGACCACTGAAGCTTTCTTT. Translated, it gives CSVEGLQGRTTEAFF.

The genes are TRBV4-2 and TRBJ1-6, with D perhaps TRBD1 (5 bases). CDR3 size: 15 residues. The V end lost 5 bases, the J end lost 5 bases, and 13 bases lay between the germline ends. CDR1 and CDR2 (germline): LGHNA, YNFKEQ. The DNA of the CDR3 is TGTGCCAGCAGCTCGCGAACAGGCAATAATTCACCCCTCCACTTT. It encodes CASSSRTGNNSPLHF.

The rearrangement joins TRBV15 to TRBJ2-2; 7 bases are a match to TRBD1. Germline values: CDR1 LNHNV, CDR2 YYDKDF (reference sequence). The CDR3 spans 12 residues. V was clipped by 8 bases and J by 5 bases; unmatched bases: 2. The CDR3 DNA is TGTGCCACCCTGACAGGGACCGGGGAGCTGTTTTTT. Protein sequence: CATLTGTGELFF.

The V gene is TRBV27, the J gene TRBJ1-2; TRBD1 is a possible D gene (5 bases). Deletions cut 4 bases from V and 4 bases from J, with 13 bases between. The V gene's germline CDR1 is MNHEY and CDR2 SMNVEV (reference sequence). The CDR3 extends over 14 amino acids. CDR3 nucleotides: TGTGCCAGCAGTTATGGTCAGGGCGGCTATGGCTACACCTTC. Translation gives CASSYGQGGYGYTF.

This clone appeared a few times. The V gene is TRBV3-1 (or the pseudogene TRBV3-2), the J gene TRBJ1-2, with D perhaps TRBD1 (6 bases). CDR1 is LGHDT, CDR2 YNNKEL, per germline (reference sequence). The CDR3 has 14 residues. V lost 2 bases and J lost 4, with 11 bases in between. The CDR3 loop is CASSQRGHFYGYTF. Here the CDR3 DNA reads TGTGCCAGCAGCCAAAGGGGACACTTCTATGGCTACACCTTC.

Concerning this clone: Different DNA sequences within this sample yield the same CDR3. The V call is TRBV15, the J call TRBJ1-1; D not certain. V was cut by 1 base and J by 5 bases, with 8 bases left in between. The CDR3 has 13 residues. Germline assignment: CDR1 LNHNV and CDR2 YYDKDF (reference sequence). The CDR3 sequence: CATSRVRGTEAFF. CDR3 in DNA: TGTGCCACCAGCAGAGTGCGCGGGACTGAAGCTTTCTTT.

V gene TRBV25-1 combines with J gene TRBJ2-3, with 8 bases identical to TRBD1. This CDR3 is built from 16 residues. CDR1 is MGHDK and CDR2 is SYGVNS in the germline V gene. Trimming took 4 bases from V and 0 from J; bases not matched to a gene: 6. The CDR3 here is CASSGMDRESTDTQYF. The CDR3 coding sequence is TGTGCCAGCAGTGGGATGGACAGGGAAAGCACAGATACGCAGTATTTT. The full variable domain, its missing parts supplied by reference TRBV25-1 and TRBJ2-3, is EADIYQTPRYLVIGTGKKITLECSQTMGHDKMYWYQQDPGMELHLIHYSYGVNSTEKGDLSSESTVSRIRTEHFPLTLESARPSHTSQYLCASSGMDRESTDTQYFGPGTRLTVL.

This rearrangement joins TRBV11-2 to TRBJ2-4, with TRBD1 identical over 8 bases. This CDR3 region has 15 residues. Germline V gives CDR1 SGHAT, CDR2 FQNNGV. Unmatched junction bases numbered 5, after V lost 7 bases and J lost 0 bases. Here the CDR3 reads CASNPDRVAKNIQYF. The CDR3 bases are TGTGCCAGCAACCCGGACAGGGTAGCCAAAAACATTCAGTACTTC.

The chain employs TRBV6-6 and TRBJ1-1; D is undetermined. Germline CDR1 MNHNY, CDR2 SVGAGI (reference sequence). Trimming pared 2 bases from V and 7 bases from J, leaving 8 bases between. This CDR3 is built from 12 residues. The CDR3 is CASSYRSNEAFF. DNA of the CDR3: TGTGCCAGCAGTTACCGGAGTAATGAAGCTTTCTTT.

The chain joins TRBV7-9 to TRBJ2-1; the match to TRBD2 covers 12 bases. CDR3 length: 15 residues. In germline, CDR1 is SEHNR, CDR2 FQNEAQ (reference sequence). Trimming removed 0 bases from V and 7 bases from J; junction bases left unmatched: 1. The CDR3 DNA reads TGTGCCAGCAGCTTAGCGCTAGCGGGGGGGAATGAGCAGTTCTTC. The encoded protein is CASSLALAGGNEQFF.

The rearrangement joins TRBV20-1 to TRBJ1-1; TRBD1 matches 9 bases. The germline V gene encodes CDR1 DFQATT and CDR2 SNEGSKA (reference sequence). The CDR3 contains 16 residues. The junction had 9 bases not matched to a gene; V was cut back by 3 bases and J by 1 base. CDR3 in amino acids: CSASVTRDRANTEAFF. The CDR3 coding sequence is TGCAGTGCTAGTGTAACCCGGGACAGGGCGAACACTGAAGCTTTCTTT.

On this clone itself: This specimen includes other DNA sequences encoding the same CDR3. This chain links TRBV29-1 with TRBJ1-1, with D hard to call. Germline CDR1 is SQVTM and CDR2 is ANQGSEA. The CDR3 is 12 residues long. Between the trimmed V and J ends, which lost 5 bases and 2 bases, there was a span of 9 bases. CDR3 residues: CSVSQVNTEAFF. DNA for the CDR3: TGCAGCGTTTCTCAGGTAAACACTGAAGCTTTCTTT.

This clone is a singleton in its sample. The J gene is TRBJ2-2, the V gene TRBV6-5; weak D call: TRBD1 (6 bases). The CDR3 spans 15 residues. Per germline, CDR1 MNHEY and CDR2 SVGAGI. The V end was cut by 6 bases, the J end by 6 bases, with 17 bases between. This CDR3 reads CASRGMGALSGELFF. CDR3 sequence (DNA): TGTGCCAGCAGGGGCATGGGGGCGCTATCCGGGGAGCTGTTTTTT.

The rearrangement uses TRBV19 and TRBJ1-4; 8 positions agree with TRBD1. This CDR3 has 15 amino acids. Germline CDR1 is LNHDA and CDR2 is SQIVND (reference sequence). J lost 8 bases, V lost 10 bases, and 15 bases had no gene match. The CDR3 loop is CATREDTGGTEKLFF. In DNA form, the CDR3 reads TGTGCCACCCGGGAGGATACAGGGGGGACGGAAAAACTGTTTTTT.

The rearrangement links TRBV24-1 to TRBJ1-5; D is ambiguous. CDR3 length equals 14 residues. Deletions cut 4 bases from V and 3 bases from J, with 9 bases between. Germline CDR1 and CDR2: KGHDR and SFDVKD. In DNA, the CDR3 is TGTGCCACCAGTGACGCAGCGGTCAATCAGCCCCAGCATTTT. Protein sequence: CATSDAAVNQPQHF.

This clone was recorded once. The rearrangement uses TRBV15 and TRBJ1-5; the D gene is possibly TRBD1 (5 bases). The length of the CDR3 is 18 residues. Trimming pared 1 base from V and 0 bases from J, leaving 16 bases between. CDR1 and CDR2 from the germline V gene are LNHNV and YYDKDF (reference sequence). CDR3 nucleotide sequence: TGTGCCACCAGCAGAGCAGGCAGGACATCTTATAGCAATCAGCCCCAGCATTTT. Protein: CATSRAGRTSYSNQPQHF.

The gene calls are TRBV4-1 and TRBJ1-1; 10 bases are shared with TRBD1. The CDR3 is 17 amino acids. With V trimmed by 6 bases and J by 1 base, 11 bases remained unmatched. Looked up from germline, CDR1 is MGHRA and CDR2 is YSYEKL. The CDR3 spells CASSLAGTGAGNTEAFF. The CDR3 coding sequence is TGCGCCAGCAGTCTAGCTGGGACAGGGGCCGGGAACACTGAAGCTTTCTTT.

Notes on this clone: This CDR3 is also generated by other DNA sequences in the sample. The chain combines TRBV5-1 with TRBJ1-1; 8 bases agree with TRBD1. The V segment lost 0 bases and the J segment 2 bases; nucleotides outside the gene matches: 3. From germline, CDR1 is SGHRS and CDR2 YFSETQ. This CDR3 is built from 15 residues. The CDR3 protein is CASSLDGQGNTEAFF. In nucleotides, the CDR3 is TGCGCCAGCAGCTTGGATGGACAGGGCAACACTGAAGCTTTCTTT. Variable domain in full (rest from reference TRBV5-1 and TRBJ1-1): KAGVTQTPRYLIKTRGQQVTLSCSPISGHRSVSWYQQTPGQGLQFLFEYFSETQRNKGNFPGRFSGRQFSNSRSEMNVSTLELGDSALYLCASSLDGQGNTEAFFGQGTRLTVV.

The CDR3 coding sequence is TGTGCCTCTGGAGGGCAGATAAACACAGATACGCAGTATTTT. Its protein is CASGGQINTDTQYF. V is TRBV19 and J is TRBJ2-3, with a possible D match to TRBD2 (6 bases). Germline V lookup: CDR1 LNHDA, CDR2 SQIVND (reference sequence). This CDR3 has 14 amino acids. The ends were cut back, 11 bases at V and 2 bases at J, with 17 bases in the middle.

A few counts support this clone. The chain links TRBV3-1 (or the pseudogene TRBV3-2) to TRBJ1-4; TRBD1 agrees at 9 bases. J was trimmed by 3 bases and V by 4 bases; bases with no gene match: 6. The germline V gene encodes CDR1 LGHDT and CDR2 YNNKEL (reference sequence). The CDR3 covers 16 residues. The CDR3, as DNA: TGTGCCAGCAGCCCCCGCGGGACAGGGCCTAATGAAAAACTGTTTTTT. Protein sequence: CASSPRGTGPNEKLFF.

The chain links TRBV29-1 to TRBJ1-5; 7 nucleotides align to TRBD1. The trim removed 4 bases at V and 6 bases at J, leaving 3 bases unmatched. Germline V gives CDR1 SQVTM, CDR2 ANQGSEA. This CDR3 spans 12 amino acids. The CDR3 reads CSVAAGGQPQHF. CDR3 nucleotide sequence: TGCAGCGTTGCTGCAGGGGGTCAGCCCCAGCATTTT.

The genes are TRBV12-3 or TRBV12-4 and TRBJ2-2; 9 bases match TRBD1. This CDR3 contains 13 residues. V lost 6 bases and J lost 6; bases outside the gene matches: 2. The CDR3 bases are TGTGCCAGCAGCGACAGGGGGTCCGGGGAGCTGTTTTTT. Its protein product is CASSDRGSGELFF.

The chain has TRBV4-3 and TRBJ1-6; 7 nucleotides agree with TRBD1. Germline-derived CDR1 and CDR2 are LGHNA and YSLEER. CDR3 length: 17 amino acids. The junction had 8 bases not matched to a gene; V was cut back by 1 base and J by 5 bases. The CDR3 loop reads CASSQASRGQNNSPLHF. The CDR3 DNA reads TGCGCCAGCAGCCAAGCCAGCAGGGGACAGAATAATTCACCCCTCCACTTT.

The chain uses TRBV6-2 or TRBV6-3 and TRBJ2-2, with no clear D. CDR1 MNHEY and CDR2 SVGEGT come from the germline V gene. The CDR3 spans 15 residues. V shed 2 bases and J shed 0 bases, with 7 bases lying between them. CDR3 sequence reads: CASSYTRANTGELFF. The DNA of the CDR3 is TGTGCCAGCAGTTACACCCGGGCGAACACCGGGGAGCTGTTTTTT.

The J gene is TRBJ1-1, the V gene TRBV25-1; D not resolved. This CDR3 has 11 residues. Trimming left V 6 bases short and J 6 bases short, with 8 bases between. Germline V CDR1 and CDR2: MGHDK, SYGVNS. The CDR3 protein is CASRAGPEAFF. CDR3 coding DNA: TGTGCCAGCAGAGCTGGTCCTGAAGCTTTCTTT.

This clone was recorded a few times. The rearrangement uses TRBV5-1 and TRBJ2-7, with TRBD2 matching 10 bases. CDR1 and CDR2 from the germline V gene are SGHRS and YFSETQ. The CDR3 contains 14 residues. Losses at the gene ends were 4 bases for V and 3 bases for J; bases not matched to a gene: 4. CDR3 protein: CASSTGLANYEQYF. In DNA, the CDR3 is TGCGCCAGCAGCACGGGACTAGCGAACTACGAGCAGTACTTC. Supplemented by reference TRBV5-1 and TRBJ2-7, the full variable domain reads KAGVTQTPRYLIKTRGQQVTLSCSPISGHRSVSWYQQTPGQGLQFLFEYFSETQRNKGNFPGRFSGRQFSNSRSEMNVSTLELGDSALYLCASSTGLANYEQYFGPGTRLTVT.